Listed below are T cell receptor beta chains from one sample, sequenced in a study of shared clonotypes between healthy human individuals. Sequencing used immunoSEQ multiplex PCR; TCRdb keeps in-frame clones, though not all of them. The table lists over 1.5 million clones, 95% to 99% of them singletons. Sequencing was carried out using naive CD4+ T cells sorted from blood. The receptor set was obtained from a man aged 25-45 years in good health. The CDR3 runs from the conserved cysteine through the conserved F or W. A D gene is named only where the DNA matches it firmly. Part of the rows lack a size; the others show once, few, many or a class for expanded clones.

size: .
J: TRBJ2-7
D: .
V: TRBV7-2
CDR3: CASSLRIGMEYF
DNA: TGTGCCAGCAGCCTAAGAATTGGGATGGAGTACTTC

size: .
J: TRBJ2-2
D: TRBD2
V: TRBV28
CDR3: CASTRTSGRNTGELFF
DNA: TGTGCCAGCACGCGGACTAGCGGGAGAAACACCGGGGAGCTGTTTTTT

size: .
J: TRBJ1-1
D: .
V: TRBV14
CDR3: CASSQDVVGLAEAFF
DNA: TGTGCCAGCAGCCAAGATGTTGTAGGGTTGGCTGAAGCTTTCTTT

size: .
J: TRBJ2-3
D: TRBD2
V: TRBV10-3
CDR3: CAMGTSSDTQYF
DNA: TGTGCCATGGGGACTAGTTCAGATACGCAGTATTTT

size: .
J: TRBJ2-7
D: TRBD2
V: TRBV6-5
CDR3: CASSRREGRDEQYF
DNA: TGTGCCAGCAGCAGGCGGGAGGGCCGTGACGAGCAGTACTTC

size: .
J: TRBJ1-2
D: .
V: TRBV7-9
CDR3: CASSAFGPYGYTF
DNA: TGTGCCAGCAGCGCGTTTGGCCCCTATGGCTACACCTTC

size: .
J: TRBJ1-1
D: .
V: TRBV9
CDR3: CASSVAGVGTEAFF
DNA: TGTGCCAGCAGCGTAGCCGGAGTTGGCACTGAAGCTTTCTTT

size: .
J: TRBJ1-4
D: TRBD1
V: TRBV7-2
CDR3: CASSTRTGEKLFF
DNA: TGTGCCAGCAGCACCCGGACAGGTGAAAAACTGTTTTTT

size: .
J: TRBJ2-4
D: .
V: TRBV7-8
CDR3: CASSPDSVVAKNIQYF
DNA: TGTGCCAGCAGCCCCGACAGCGTCGTAGCCAAAAACATTCAGTACTTC

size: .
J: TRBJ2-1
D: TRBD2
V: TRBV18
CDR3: CASSPKRRSNGGYNEQFF
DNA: TGTGCCAGCTCACCTAAACGGAGGTCCAACGGGGGGTACAATGAGCAGTTCTTC

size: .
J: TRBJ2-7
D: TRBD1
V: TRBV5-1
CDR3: CASSLWGTDRLYEQYF
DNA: TGCGCCAGCAGCTTGTGGGGGACGGACAGGCTGTACGAGCAGTACTTC

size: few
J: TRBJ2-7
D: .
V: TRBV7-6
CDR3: CASSLVGTPSYEQYF
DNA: TGTGCCAGCAGCTTAGTAGGGACGCCGTCCTACGAGCAGTACTTC

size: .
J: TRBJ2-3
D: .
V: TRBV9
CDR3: CASSVVADLRDTQYF
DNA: TGTGCCAGCAGCGTAGTCGCAGACCTGAGGGATACGCAGTATTTT

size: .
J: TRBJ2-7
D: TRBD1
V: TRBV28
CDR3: CASSFRQGLGSYEQYF
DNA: TGTGCCAGCAGTTTCCGACAGGGGCTGGGCTCCTACGAGCAGTACTTC

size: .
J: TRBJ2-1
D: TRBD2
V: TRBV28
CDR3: CASSLWVLAGGYEQFF
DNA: TGTGCCAGCAGTTTATGGGTCCTAGCGGGAGGATATGAGCAGTTCTTC

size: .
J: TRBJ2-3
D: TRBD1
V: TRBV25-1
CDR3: CASSEVVGRGRTDTQYF
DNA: TGTGCCAGCAGTGAAGTGGTGGGCAGGGGGCGCACAGATACGCAGTATTTT

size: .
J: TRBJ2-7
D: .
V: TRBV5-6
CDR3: CASSLWTYEQYF
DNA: TGTGCCAGCAGCTTGTGGACTTACGAGCAGTACTTC

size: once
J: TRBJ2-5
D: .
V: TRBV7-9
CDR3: CASNGETQYF
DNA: TGTGCCAGCAATGGGGAGACCCAGTACTTC

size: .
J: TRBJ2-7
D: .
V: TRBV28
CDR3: CASTSGTYIRQYF
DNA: TGTGCCAGCACCTCGGGCACCTACATCCGGCAGTACTTC